The T cell receptor (beta chain) described here comes from a study of blood T cell repertoires in COVID-19. This CDR3 has 17 amino acids. Method: immunoSEQ multiplex PCR; TCRdb's copy keeps in-frame clones and lacks some. This table holds under 150,000 clones, approximately 83% found once. The TCR was taken from a woman aged 50 to 65 who had recovered from COVID-19. The sample comprised peripheral blood. This sequence joins TRBV21-1 and TRBJ2-7; the table calls TRBD2, which could not be checked here. TRBV21-1 is an annotated pseudogene. The CDR3, as DNA: TGTGCCAGCAGCAAAGCCGCCACTAGCGGGAGAGACTACGAGCAGTACTTC. Protein sequence: CASSKAATSGRDYEQYF.